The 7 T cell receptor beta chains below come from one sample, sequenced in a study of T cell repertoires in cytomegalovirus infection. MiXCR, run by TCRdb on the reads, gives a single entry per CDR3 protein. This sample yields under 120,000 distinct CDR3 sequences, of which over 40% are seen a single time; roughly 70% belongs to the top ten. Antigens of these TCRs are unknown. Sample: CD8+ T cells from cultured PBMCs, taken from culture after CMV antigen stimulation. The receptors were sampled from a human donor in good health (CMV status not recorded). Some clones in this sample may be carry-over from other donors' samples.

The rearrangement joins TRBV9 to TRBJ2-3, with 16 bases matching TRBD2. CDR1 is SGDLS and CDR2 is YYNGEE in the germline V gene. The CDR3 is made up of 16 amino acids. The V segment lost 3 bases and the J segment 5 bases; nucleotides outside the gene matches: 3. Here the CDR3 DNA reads TGTGCCAGCAGCGAGGGACTAGCGGGGGGGATAGATACGCAGTATTTT. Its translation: CASSEGLAGGIDTQYF.

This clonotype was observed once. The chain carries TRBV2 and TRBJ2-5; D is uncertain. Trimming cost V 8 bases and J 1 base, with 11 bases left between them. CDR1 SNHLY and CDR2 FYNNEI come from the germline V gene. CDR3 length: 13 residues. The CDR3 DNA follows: TGTGCCAGCCCCCCCTTGTCCCAAGAGACCCAGTACTTC. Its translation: CASPPLSQETQYF.

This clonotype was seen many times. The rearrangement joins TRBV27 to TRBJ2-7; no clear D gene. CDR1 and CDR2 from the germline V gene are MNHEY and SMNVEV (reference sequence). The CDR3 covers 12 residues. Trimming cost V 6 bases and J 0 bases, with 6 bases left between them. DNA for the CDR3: TGTGCCAGCAGGGGCAACTCCTACGAGCAGTACTTC. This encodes CASRGNSYEQYF.

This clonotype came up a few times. In nucleotides, the CDR3 is TGTGCCAGCAGCGGCGGTGTAGGGCACTATGGCTACACCTTC. It codes for CASSGGVGHYGYTF. V and J are TRBV27 and TRBJ1-2; D is unclear. Trimming removed 6 bases from V and 3 bases from J, with 14 bases in between. The CDR3 consists of 14 residues. Germline V gene sequence: CDR1 MNHEY, CDR2 SMNVEV (reference sequence).

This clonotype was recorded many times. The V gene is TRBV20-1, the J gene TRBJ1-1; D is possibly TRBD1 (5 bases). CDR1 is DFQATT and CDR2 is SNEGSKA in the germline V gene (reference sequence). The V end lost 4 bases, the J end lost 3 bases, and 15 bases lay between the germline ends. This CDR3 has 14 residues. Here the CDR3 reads CSATSDSRDTEAFF. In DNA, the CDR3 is TGCAGTGCTACCTCTGACAGTCGGGACACTGAAGCTTTCTTT.

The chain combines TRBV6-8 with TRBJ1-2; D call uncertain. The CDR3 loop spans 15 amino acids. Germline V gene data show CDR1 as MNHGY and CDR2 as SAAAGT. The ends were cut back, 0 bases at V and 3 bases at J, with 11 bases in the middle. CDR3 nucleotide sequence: TGTGCCAGCAGTTACTCTATGGAAACAGACTATGGCTACACCTTC. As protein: CASSYSMETDYGYTF.

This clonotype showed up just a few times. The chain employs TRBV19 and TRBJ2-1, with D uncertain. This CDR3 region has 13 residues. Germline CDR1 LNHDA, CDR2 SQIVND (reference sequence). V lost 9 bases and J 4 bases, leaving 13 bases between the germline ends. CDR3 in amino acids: CASVSGHYNEQFF. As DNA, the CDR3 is TGTGCCAGCGTTTCGGGCCATTACAATGAGCAGTTCTTC. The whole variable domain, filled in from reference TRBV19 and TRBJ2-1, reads DGGITQSPKYLFRKEGQNVTLSCEQNLNHDAMYWYRQDPGQGLRLIYYSQIVNDFQKGDIAEGYSVSREKKESFPLTVTSAQKNPTAFYLCASVSGHYNEQFFGPGTRLTVL.